This TCR beta chain was recorded in a study of T cells in Graves' hyperthyroidism and ophthalmopathy. The investigators amplified TCR beta CDR3 regions from RNA transcripts. An initial round of RT-PCR targeting the TCR CDR3 relied on the HTBI primer set. TCRdb re-called the multiplex PCR reads through MiXCR, storing one row per CDR3 protein. The sample lists about 610,000 distinct CDR3 sequences, about 15% occurring once. This clonotype has ten or more counts. Sequences were obtained from blood. This receptor was taken from a woman aged 40 to 50 with Graves' ophthalmopathy.

In DNA form, the CDR3 reads TGTGCCAGCAGCCTCGGGACGAACCAAGCTTTCTTT. Its protein is CASSLGTNQAFF. The V gene is TRBV7-2, the J gene TRBJ1-1; D perhaps matches TRBD1 (5 bases). This CDR3 comprises 12 residues. V was clipped by 5 bases and J by 9 bases, with 13 bases between them. Looked up from germline, CDR1 is SGHTA and CDR2 is FQGNSA.